The T cell receptor beta chain under discussion was sequenced for a study of shared clonotypes between healthy human individuals. Here immunoSEQ multiplex PCR was the method, and the copy in TCRdb shows in-frame clones only, minus some. The sample lists roughly 2.5 million clones, just over 90% occurring once. This CDR3 is built from 13 residues. CDR1 and CDR2 (germline): SGHTA, FQGNSA. Trimming pared 5 bases from V and 11 bases from J, leaving 18 bases between. The material sequenced was naive CD4+ T cells sorted from blood. Subset reported: CD45RA+ positively selected. The TCR sequence derives from a man aged 18 to 29 in good health. The rearrangement links TRBV7-2 to TRBJ2-5; D may match TRBD1 or TRBD2 (5 bases each). The CDR3 protein is CASSREPLGEQYF. The CDR3 DNA reads TGTGCCAGCAGCCGGGAACCGCTGGGGGAGCAGTACTTC.